Given below is one TCR beta chain in context. The sample originates from a study of CD4+ T cells in melanoma. CDR3 length: 17 amino acids. Trimming took off 6 bases at V and 0 bases at J, with 20 bases between the two ends. Germline V gene data show CDR1 as KGHSH and CDR2 as LQKENI. Profiling relied on immunoSEQ multiplex PCR, and the TCRdb table lists in-frame clones only, not all of them. The sample includes roughly 50,000 clones, 89% seen only once; the top ten take approximately 10%. Sequenced: peripheral blood. The TCR sequence derives from a human donor with melanoma. The chain uses TRBV18 and TRBJ1-1; no firm D call. CDR3 nucleotides: TGTGCCAGCTCCTACCAATCTCGGGCGGGCATGAACACTGAAGCTTTCTTT. Translation: CASSYQSRAGMNTEAFF.